These T cell receptor beta chains were read from a single sample in a study of T cells expressing NK-cell markers. Reprocessing the 5' RACE reads, TCRdb reports a single entry for every CDR3 protein and omits DNA. The sample has some 600,000 distinct CDR3 sequences, and its top ten clones hold 3% to 4.5%. Sequencing used blood T cells: a sorted CD56 or NKG2C T cell subset, CD4+ or CD8+ T cells, or bulk PBMC T cells (not recorded which). Receptor source: a man between 18 and 29 years old in good health. The CDR3 runs from the conserved cysteine through the conserved F or W. The order of the fields is J gene, V gene, CDR3 protein.

TRBJ1-2	TRBV12-3/TRBV12-4	CASSLNPRYGYTF
TRBJ2-5	TRBV7-8	CASSSDLPGLAGEETQYF
TRBJ2-1	TRBV5-1	CASSFTGTSGRAGYNEQFF
TRBJ2-3	TRBV12-3/TRBV12-4	CASSNGTVRDTQYF
TRBJ2-1	TRBV15	CATSIMTSGRDNEQFF
TRBJ2-2	TRBV20-1	CVGGKPTGELFF
TRBJ2-5	TRBV20-1	CSARDNGVQETQYF
TRBJ2-5	TRBV21-1	CASLKNKGDSYYQETQYF
TRBJ2-5	TRBV24-1	CATGGSGTQYF
TRBJ2-4	TRBV14	CASSLLTNGAKNIQYF
TRBJ2-7	TRBV5-1	CASSLWTGSSYEQYF
TRBJ2-3	TRBV6-2/TRBV6-3	CASSPTGLAASTDTQYF
TRBJ2-2	TRBV5-8	CASSLGAGTLDGELFF
TRBJ2-3	TRBV7-7	CATSTGDTQYF
TRBJ2-3	TRBV5-1	CASSPTSASFSTQYF
TRBJ2-2	TRBV18	CASSPRFRGANTGELFF
TRBJ2-5	TRBV24-1	CATSDWTGGQETQYF
TRBJ1-1	TRBV19	CASSILAEAFF
TRBJ2-3	TRBV4-3	CASSQDRYGSTDTQYF
TRBJ2-5	TRBV5-1	CASSLGRSGREETQYF
TRBJ1-1	TRBV29-1	CSVEKQGASTEAFF
TRBJ2-7	TRBV11-2	CASSLVGQSLAGEQYF
TRBJ2-5	TRBV29-1	CSVAGTSGSYETQYF
TRBJ2-1	TRBV10-3	CAIRKGLADEQFF
TRBJ2-7	TRBV12-3/TRBV12-4	CASRTSGTYEQYF
TRBJ1-1	TRBV6-2/TRBV6-3	CASSPDRPAEAFF
TRBJ1-4	TRBV20-1	CSARARGREKLFF
TRBJ2-1	TRBV7-2	CASSPQWTANEQFF
TRBJ1-1	TRBV7-9	CASSRTGRTSGPEAFF
TRBJ2-5	TRBV5-6	CASSLLTGGGETQYF
TRBJ1-1	TRBV5-1	CASSLAVIPRGTEAFF
TRBJ2-1	TRBV4-3	CASSPHAGGSGEQFF
TRBJ2-6	TRBV20-1	CSASSQPSGANVLTF
TRBJ2-6	TRBV20-1	CSAATHSGANVLTF
TRBJ2-5	TRBV20-1	CSATQAGTQETQYF
TRBJ2-1	TRBV2	CASSETGGLSSYNEQFF
TRBJ1-1	TRBV28	CASSLSGGTTEAFF
TRBJ1-4	TRBV12-3/TRBV12-4	CASSLAGRGRANEKLFF
TRBJ2-5	TRBV29-1	CSVELRGQFEETQYF
TRBJ2-3	TRBV2	CASSDRQGRSTDTQYF
TRBJ1-5	TRBV6-2/TRBV6-3	CASSYDFGQFYHQPQHF